This T cell receptor (beta chain) originates from a study of cytomegalovirus exposure and HLA in healthy donors. Clones were read by immunoSEQ multiplex PCR, and TCRdb kept only the in-frame ones, dropping some. The sample records roughly 330,000 clones, around 90% being singletons. V was trimmed by 5 bases and J by 1 base, leaving 16 bases between them. The CDR3 totals 16 residues. Germline-derived CDR1 and CDR2 are MDHEN and SYDVKM. The TCR comes from a young woman in good health and CMV-seropositive. The chain couples TRBV28 to TRBJ2-3, with D possibly matching TRBD2 (5 bases). Sequencing was carried out using PBMCs. The CDR3 reads CASSPTGKLRTDTQYF. The CDR3 DNA reads as TGTGCCAGCAGTCCGACCGGGAAATTGCGCACAGATACGCAGTATTTT. The entire variable domain, with the rest obtained from reference TRBV28 and TRBJ2-3, is as follows: DVKVTQSSRYLVKRTGEKVFLECVQDMDHENMFWYRQDPGLGLRLIYFSYDVKMKEKGDIPEGYSVSREKKERFSLILESASTNQTSMYLCASSPTGKLRTDTQYFGPGTRLTVL.